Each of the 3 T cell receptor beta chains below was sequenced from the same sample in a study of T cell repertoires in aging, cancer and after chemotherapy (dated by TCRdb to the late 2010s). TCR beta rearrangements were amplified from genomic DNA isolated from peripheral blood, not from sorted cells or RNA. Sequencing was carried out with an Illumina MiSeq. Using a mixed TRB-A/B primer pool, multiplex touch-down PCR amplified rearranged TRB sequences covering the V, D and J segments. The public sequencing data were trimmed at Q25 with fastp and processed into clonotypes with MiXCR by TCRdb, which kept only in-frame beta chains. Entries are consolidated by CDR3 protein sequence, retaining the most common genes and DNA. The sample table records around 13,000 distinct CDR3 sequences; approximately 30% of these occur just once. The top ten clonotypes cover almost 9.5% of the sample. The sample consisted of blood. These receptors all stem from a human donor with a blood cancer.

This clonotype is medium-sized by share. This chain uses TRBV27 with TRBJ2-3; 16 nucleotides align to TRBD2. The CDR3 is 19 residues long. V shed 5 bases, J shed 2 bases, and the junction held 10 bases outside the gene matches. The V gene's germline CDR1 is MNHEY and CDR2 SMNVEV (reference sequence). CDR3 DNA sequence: TGTGCCAGCAGTGATCCGGGACTAGCGGGAGGGGAGGACACAGATACGCAGTATTTT. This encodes CASSDPGLAGGEDTDTQYF.

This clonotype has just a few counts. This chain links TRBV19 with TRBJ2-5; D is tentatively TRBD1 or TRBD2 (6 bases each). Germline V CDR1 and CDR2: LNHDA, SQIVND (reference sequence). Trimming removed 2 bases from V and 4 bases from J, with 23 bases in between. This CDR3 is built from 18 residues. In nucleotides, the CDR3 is TGTGCCAGTAGTATAAGGGGGGCAGGCGGGATGGTGGCAGAGACCCAGTACTTC. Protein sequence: CASSIRGAGGMVAETQYF.

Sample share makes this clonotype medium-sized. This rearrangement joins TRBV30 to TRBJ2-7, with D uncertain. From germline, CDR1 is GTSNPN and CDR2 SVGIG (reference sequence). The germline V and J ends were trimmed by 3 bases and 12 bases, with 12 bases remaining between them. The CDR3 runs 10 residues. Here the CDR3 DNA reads TGTGCCTGGAGAGCATTATCTCCGTACTTC. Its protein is CAWRALSPYF.